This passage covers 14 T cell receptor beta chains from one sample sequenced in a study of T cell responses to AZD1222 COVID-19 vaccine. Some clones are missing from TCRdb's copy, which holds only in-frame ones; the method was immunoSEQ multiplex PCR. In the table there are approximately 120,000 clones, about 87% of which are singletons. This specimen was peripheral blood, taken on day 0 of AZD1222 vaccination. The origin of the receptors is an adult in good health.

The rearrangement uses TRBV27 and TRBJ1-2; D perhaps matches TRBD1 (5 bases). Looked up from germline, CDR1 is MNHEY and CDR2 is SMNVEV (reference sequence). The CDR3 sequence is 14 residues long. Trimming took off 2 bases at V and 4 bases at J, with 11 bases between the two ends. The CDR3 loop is CASSLKGAGYGYTF. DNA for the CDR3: TGTGCCAGCAGTTTAAAAGGGGCAGGCTATGGCTACACCTTC.

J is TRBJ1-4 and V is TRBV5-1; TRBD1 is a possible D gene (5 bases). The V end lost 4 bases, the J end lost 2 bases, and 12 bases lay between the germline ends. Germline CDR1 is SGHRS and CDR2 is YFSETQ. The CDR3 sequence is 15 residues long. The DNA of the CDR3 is TGCGCCAGCAGCCCCGGGGGTATGACTAATGAAAAACTGTTTTTT. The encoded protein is CASSPGGMTNEKLFF.

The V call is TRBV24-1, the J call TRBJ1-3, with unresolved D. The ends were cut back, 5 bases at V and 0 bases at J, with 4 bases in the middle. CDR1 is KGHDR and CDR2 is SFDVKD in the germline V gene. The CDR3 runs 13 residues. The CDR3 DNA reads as TGTGCCACCAGTGCGAGCTCTGGAAACACCATATATTTT. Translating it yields CATSASSGNTIYF.

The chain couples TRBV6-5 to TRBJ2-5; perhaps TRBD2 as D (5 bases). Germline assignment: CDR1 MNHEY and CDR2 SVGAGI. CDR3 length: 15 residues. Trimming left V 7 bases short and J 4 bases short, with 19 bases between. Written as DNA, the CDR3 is TGTGCCAGCACCTACTCCTACGTCGAGGGAGAGACCCAGTACTTC. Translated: CASTYSYVEGETQYF.

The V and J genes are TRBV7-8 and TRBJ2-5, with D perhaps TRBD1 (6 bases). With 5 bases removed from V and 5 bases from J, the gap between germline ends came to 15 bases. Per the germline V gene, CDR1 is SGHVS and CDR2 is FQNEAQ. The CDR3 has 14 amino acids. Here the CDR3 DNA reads TGTGCCAGCAGCGCGCAGGGGTTTAAGGAGACCCAGTACTTC. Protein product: CASSAQGFKETQYF.

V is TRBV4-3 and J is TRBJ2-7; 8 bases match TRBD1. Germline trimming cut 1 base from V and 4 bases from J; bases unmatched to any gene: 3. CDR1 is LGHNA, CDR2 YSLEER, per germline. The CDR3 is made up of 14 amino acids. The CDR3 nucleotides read TGCGCCAGCAGCCAAGGGACAGGGAATTACGAGCAGTACTTC. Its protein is CASSQGTGNYEQYF.

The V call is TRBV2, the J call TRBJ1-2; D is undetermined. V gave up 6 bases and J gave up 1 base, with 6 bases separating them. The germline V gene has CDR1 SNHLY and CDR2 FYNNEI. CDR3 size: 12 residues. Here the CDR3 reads CASRDLNYGYTF. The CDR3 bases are TGTGCCAGCAGGGATCTTAACTATGGCTACACCTTC.

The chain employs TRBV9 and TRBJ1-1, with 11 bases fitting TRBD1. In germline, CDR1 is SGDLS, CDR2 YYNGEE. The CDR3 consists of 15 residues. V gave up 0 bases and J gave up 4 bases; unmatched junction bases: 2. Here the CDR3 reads CASSVAGTGGTEAFF. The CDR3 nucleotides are TGTGCCAGCAGCGTAGCAGGGACAGGGGGCACTGAAGCTTTCTTT.

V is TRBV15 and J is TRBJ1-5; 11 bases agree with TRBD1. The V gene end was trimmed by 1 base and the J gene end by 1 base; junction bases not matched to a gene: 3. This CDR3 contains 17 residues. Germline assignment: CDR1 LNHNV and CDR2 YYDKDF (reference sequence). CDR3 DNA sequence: TGTGCCACCAGCAGAGGGACAGGGGGCGAGAGCAATCAGCCCCAGCATTTT. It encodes CATSRGTGGESNQPQHF.

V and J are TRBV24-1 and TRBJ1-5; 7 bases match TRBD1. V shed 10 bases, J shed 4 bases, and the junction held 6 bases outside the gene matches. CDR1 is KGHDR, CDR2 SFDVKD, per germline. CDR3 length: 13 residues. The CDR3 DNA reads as TGTGCCACGGGGGGACAGCTTAATCAGCCCCAGCATTTT. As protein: CATGGQLNQPQHF.

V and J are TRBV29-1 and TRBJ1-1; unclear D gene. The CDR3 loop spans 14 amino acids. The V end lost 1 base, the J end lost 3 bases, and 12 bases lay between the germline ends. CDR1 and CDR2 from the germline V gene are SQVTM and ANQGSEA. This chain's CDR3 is CSVEGALWDTEAFF. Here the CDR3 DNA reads TGCAGCGTTGAAGGGGCCCTTTGGGACACTGAAGCTTTCTTT.

The CDR3 bases are TGTGCCAGCAGCCCTCCAGTGGGGGGGCCCTATGGCTACACCTTC. Encoded protein: CASSPPVGGPYGYTF. The genes are TRBV3-1 (or the pseudogene TRBV3-2) and TRBJ1-2, with TRBD1 as a possible D gene (6 bases). The CDR3 is made up of 15 amino acids. V was pared by 4 bases and J by 4 bases, with 16 bases between. The germline V gene encodes CDR1 LGHDT and CDR2 YNNKEL (reference sequence).

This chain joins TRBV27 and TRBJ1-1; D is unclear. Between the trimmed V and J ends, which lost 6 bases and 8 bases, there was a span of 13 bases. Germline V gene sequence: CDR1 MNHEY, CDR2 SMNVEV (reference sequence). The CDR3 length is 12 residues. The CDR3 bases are TGTGCCAGCAGGGGTGACTCCAGGGAAGCTTTCTTT. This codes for CASRGDSREAFF.

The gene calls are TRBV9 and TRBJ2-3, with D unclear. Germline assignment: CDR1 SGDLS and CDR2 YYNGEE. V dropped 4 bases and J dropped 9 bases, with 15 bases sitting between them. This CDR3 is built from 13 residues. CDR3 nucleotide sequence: TGTGCCAGCAGCCCCCGCAGCCTAGGGACGCAGTATTTT. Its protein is CASSPRSLGTQYF.